This TCR beta chain derives from a study of radiation and T cells in renal cell carcinoma. Study-level information: Nephrectomy followed 15 Gy stereotactic body radiation by 4 weeks. General study findings and limits: No pretreatment tumor biopsies were available for baseline clonotypes. In blood, top tumor clones expanded by 2 weeks, shrinking by 4.

V lost 4 bases, J lost 6 bases, and 17 bases lay in between. Germline CDR1 reads SGHRS; CDR2 reads YFSETQ. CDR3 length: 15 residues. Specified time point: baseline pretreatment blood. Described treatment: 15 Gy SBRT to primary tumor, nephrectomy 4 weeks later. Radiation-treated patients gave blood at baseline, week 2 and week 4. On this clone: Antigen specificity is unknown.

Profiling relied on immunoSEQ multiplex PCR, and the TCRdb table lists in-frame clones only, not all of them. The profile shows more than 140,000 clones, roughly 80% of them singletons. This chain links TRBV5-1 with TRBJ1-5, with D perhaps TRBD1 (6 bases). The TCR was taken from a woman between 45 and 60 years old with renal cell carcinoma. The sample in question was blood, obtained from a patient whose treatment included radiotherapy and nephrectomy. In DNA form, the CDR3 reads TGCGCCAGCAGCCCCGGAGGGGGGGCGAGTCAGCCCCAGCATTTT. It is translated as CASSPGGGASQPQHF.